This T cell receptor (beta chain) was recovered during a study of chemoradiotherapy in HPV16-positive cancers (dated by TCRdb to the early 2020s). In terms of the full investigation: Using functional T-cell assays on cells from a couple of HPV16-positive patients, the researchers defined candidate HPV-specific T-cell clones and common TCR motifs. The study set out to ask whether T-cell immunity against the HPV oncoproteins E6 and E7 changes over the course of chemoradiotherapy and whether that immunity affects survival. The candidate HPV-specific TCRs and motifs were then tracked in TCR repertoires from some 86 patients with HPV-related cancers.

Overall study outcomes, separate from this receptor: Among HPV16-positive patients, expansion of HPV-responsive T cells during chemoradiotherapy was associated with better recurrence-free survival. The functional definition of HPV-specific T cells was derived from only two HPV16-positive patients, and the survival association was reported for HPV16-positive patients. Expansion of candidate HPV-specific clones and E7-related TCR motifs was observed in the tumor microenvironment during treatment, whereas no such expansion was observed for non-HPV-specific T cells.

For this clone: Its antigen is not yet known. Per-nucleotide qualities are absent, and no much larger clonotype sits a single base away.

Library preparation employed the immunoSEQ multiplex PCR assay. TCRdb holds this immuneACCESS table with in-frame rearrangements only. Some clones are missing; in checked studies, unresolved V genes explain under half, and the rest has no known cause. This sample has approximately 5,600 clones in its table, and 74% of those were observed once. Clones ranked in the top ten supply 8.9% of the sample. Repertoires were sampled multiple times during chemoradiotherapy, which allowed clonal expansion in the tumor microenvironment to be followed. CDR1 SGHRS and CDR2 YFSETQ are derived from the germline V gene. V has 5 bases trimmed and J has 2 bases trimmed; junction bases matching no gene number 8. From cysteine to phenylalanine, the CDR3 is 16 amino acids long. Only CDR3 DNA remains: 48 bases, in frame from the first base.

This specimen consisted of tumor tissue, obtained from a patient who underwent chemoradiotherapy. Rearrangement joined TRBV5-1 to TRBJ2-3, with TRBD2 identical over 10 junction bases. This TCR derives from a human donor with HPV-associated anogenital cancer. The DNA sequence is TGCGCCAGCAGTCCCCGGACTAGCGGAATCACAGATACGCAGTATTTT. Its translation is CASSPRTSGITDTQYF.